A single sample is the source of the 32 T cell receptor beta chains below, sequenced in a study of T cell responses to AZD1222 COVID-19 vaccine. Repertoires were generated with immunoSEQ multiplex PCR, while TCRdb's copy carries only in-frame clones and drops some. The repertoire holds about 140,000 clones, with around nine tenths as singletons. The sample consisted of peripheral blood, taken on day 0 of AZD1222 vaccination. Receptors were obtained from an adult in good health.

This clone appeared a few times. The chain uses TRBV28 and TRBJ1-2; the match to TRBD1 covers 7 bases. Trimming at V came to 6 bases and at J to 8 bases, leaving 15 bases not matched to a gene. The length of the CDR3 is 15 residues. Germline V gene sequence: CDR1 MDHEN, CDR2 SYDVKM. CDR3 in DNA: TGTGCCAGCAGCATGGGAAAAGGGGGCGCGCGAGGCTACACCTTC. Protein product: CASSMGKGGARGYTF.

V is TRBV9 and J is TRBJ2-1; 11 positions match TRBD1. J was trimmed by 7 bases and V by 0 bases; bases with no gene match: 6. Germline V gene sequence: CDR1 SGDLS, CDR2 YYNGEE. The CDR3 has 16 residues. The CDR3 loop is CASSVGGQGALNEQFF. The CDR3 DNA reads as TGTGCCAGCAGCGTAGGCGGACAGGGGGCTTTGAATGAGCAGTTCTTC.

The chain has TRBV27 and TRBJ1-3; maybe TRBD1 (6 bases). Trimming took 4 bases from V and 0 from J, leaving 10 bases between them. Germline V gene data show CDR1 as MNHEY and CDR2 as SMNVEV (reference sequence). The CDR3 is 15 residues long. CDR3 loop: CASSSQGASGNTIYF. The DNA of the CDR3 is TGTGCCAGCAGTTCACAGGGTGCCTCTGGAAACACCATATATTTT.

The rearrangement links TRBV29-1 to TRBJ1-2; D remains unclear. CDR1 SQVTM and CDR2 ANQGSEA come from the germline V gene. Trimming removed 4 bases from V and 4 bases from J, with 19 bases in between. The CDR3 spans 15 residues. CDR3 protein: CSVVNSGNGSYGYTF. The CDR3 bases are TGCAGCGTTGTTAATTCCGGAAACGGGAGCTATGGCTACACCTTC.

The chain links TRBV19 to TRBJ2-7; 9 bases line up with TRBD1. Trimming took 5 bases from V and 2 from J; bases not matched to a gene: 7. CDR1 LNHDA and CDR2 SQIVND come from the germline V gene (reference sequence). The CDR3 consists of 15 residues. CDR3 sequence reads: CASSPGTGPAYEQYF. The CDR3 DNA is TGTGCCAGTAGTCCCGGGACAGGGCCAGCCTACGAGCAGTACTTC.

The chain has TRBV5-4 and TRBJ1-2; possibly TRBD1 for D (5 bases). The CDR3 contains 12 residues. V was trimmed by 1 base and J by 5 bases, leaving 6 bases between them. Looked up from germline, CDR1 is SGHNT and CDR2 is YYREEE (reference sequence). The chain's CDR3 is CASSLRGYGYTF. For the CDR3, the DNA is TGTGCCAGCAGCTTGAGGGGTTATGGCTACACCTTC. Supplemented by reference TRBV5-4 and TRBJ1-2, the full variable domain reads ETGVTQSPTHLIKTRGQQVTLRCSSQSGHNTVSWYQQALGQGPQFIFQYYREEENGRGNFPPRFSGLQFPNYSSELNVNALELDDSALYLCASSLRGYGYTFGSGTRLTVV.

As DNA, the CDR3 is TGTGCCAGCAGCCCCCGGGACTCTGTGGGTGAAAAACTGTTTTTT. Its translation: CASSPRDSVGEKLFF. The V call is TRBV28, the J call TRBJ1-4, with D possibly being TRBD1 (5 bases). V dropped 6 bases and J dropped 7 bases, with 18 bases sitting between them. Germline V CDR1 and CDR2: MDHEN, SYDVKM. This CDR3 spans 15 amino acids.

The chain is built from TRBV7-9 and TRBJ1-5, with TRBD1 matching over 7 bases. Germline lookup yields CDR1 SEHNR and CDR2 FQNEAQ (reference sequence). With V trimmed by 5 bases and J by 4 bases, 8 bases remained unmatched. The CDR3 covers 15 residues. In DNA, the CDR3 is TGTGCCAGCAGCATCTCCGGGACAGCGAATCAGCCCCAGCATTTT. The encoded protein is CASSISGTANQPQHF.

In DNA form, the CDR3 reads TGCGCCAGCAGCCAGCCCCCCCAGCATTTT. This gives the protein CASSQPPQHF. The V gene is TRBV4-3, the J gene TRBJ1-5; D is ambiguous. The germline V gene encodes CDR1 LGHNA and CDR2 YSLEER. The CDR3 extends over 10 amino acids. V lost 3 bases and J 10 bases, leaving 4 bases between the germline ends.

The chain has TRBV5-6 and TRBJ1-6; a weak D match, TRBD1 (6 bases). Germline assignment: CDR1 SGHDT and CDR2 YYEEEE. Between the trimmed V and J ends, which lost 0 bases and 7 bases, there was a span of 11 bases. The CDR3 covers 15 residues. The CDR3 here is CASSLAGTGNSPLHF. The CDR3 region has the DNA TGTGCCAGCAGCTTGGCGGGAACAGGGAATTCACCCCTCCACTTT.

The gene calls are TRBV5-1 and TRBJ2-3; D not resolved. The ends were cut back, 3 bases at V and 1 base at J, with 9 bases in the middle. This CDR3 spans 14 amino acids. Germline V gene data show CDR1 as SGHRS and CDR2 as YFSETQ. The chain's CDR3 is CASSWAVGTDTQYF. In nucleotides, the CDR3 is TGCGCCAGCAGCTGGGCGGTGGGCACAGATACGCAGTATTTT.

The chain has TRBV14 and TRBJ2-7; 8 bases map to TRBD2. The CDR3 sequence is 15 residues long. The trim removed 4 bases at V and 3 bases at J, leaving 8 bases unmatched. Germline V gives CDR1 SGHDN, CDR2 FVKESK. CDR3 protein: CASSPEVGRVYEQYF. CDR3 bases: TGTGCCAGCAGCCCCGAGGTCGGGAGGGTCTACGAGCAGTACTTC.

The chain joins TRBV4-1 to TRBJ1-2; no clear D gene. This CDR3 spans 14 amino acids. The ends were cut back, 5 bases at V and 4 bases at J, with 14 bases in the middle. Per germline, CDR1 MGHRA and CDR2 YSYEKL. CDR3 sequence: CASSAPPAPYGYTF. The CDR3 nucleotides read TGCGCCAGCAGCGCACCCCCGGCGCCCTATGGCTACACCTTC.

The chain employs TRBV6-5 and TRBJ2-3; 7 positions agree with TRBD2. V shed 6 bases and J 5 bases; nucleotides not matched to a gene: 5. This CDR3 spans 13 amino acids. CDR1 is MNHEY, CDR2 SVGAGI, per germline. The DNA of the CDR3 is TGTGCCAGCAGCCTCATAGCGGGAGATACGCAGTATTTT. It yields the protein CASSLIAGDTQYF.

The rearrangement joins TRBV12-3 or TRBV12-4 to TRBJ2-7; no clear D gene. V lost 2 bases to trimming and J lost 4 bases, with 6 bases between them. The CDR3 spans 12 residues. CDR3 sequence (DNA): TGTGCCAGCAGTTTATACGGGTACGAGCAGTACTTC. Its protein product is CASSLYGYEQYF.

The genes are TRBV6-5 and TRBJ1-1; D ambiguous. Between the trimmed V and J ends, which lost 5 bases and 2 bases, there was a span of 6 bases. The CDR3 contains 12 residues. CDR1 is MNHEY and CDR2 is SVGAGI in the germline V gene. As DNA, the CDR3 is TGTGCCAGCAGTACGAGAAACACTGAAGCTTTCTTT. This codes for CASSTRNTEAFF.

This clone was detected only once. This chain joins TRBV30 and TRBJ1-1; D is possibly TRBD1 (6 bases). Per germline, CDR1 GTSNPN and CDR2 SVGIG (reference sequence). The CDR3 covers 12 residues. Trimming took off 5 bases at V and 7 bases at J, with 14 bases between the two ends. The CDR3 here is CAWGQGRGEAFF. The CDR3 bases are TGTGCCTGGGGTCAGGGGAGAGGTGAAGCTTTCTTT.

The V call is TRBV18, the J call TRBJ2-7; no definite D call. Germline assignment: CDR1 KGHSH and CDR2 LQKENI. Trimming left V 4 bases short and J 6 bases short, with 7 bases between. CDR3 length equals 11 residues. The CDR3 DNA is TGTGCCAGCTCACGGGGTAGCGAGCAGTACTTC. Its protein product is CASSRGSEQYF.

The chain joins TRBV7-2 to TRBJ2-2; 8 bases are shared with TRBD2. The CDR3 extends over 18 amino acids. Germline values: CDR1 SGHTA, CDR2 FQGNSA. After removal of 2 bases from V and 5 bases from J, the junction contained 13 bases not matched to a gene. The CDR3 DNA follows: TGTGCCAGCAGCTTATTCCGCCGGGAGGGCCTGTGGACCGGGGAGCTGTTTTTT. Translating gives CASSLFRREGLWTGELFF.

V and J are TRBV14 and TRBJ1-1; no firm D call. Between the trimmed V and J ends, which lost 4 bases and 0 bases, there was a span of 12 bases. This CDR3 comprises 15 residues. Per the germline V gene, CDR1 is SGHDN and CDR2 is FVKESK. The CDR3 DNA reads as TGTGCCAGCAGCCGCACTAGGACCATGAACACTGAAGCTTTCTTT. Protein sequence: CASSRTRTMNTEAFF. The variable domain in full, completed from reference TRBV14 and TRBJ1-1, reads EAGVTQFPSHSVIEKGQTVTLRCDPISGHDNLYWYRRVMGKEIKFLLHFVKESKQDESGMPNNRFLAERTGGTYSTLKVQPAELEDSGVYFCASSRTRTMNTEAFFGQGTRLTVV.

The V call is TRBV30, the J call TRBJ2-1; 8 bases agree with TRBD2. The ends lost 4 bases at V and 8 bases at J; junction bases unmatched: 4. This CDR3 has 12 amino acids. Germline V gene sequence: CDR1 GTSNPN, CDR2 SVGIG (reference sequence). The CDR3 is CAWTQREHEQFF. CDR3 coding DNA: TGTGCCTGGACCCAGCGGGAGCATGAGCAGTTCTTC.

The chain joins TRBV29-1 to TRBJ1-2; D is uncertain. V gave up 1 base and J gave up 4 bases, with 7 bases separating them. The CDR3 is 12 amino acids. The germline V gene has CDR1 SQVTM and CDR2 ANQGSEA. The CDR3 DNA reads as TGCAGCGTTGAAGTGAGAGCCTATGGCTACACCTTC. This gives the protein CSVEVRAYGYTF.

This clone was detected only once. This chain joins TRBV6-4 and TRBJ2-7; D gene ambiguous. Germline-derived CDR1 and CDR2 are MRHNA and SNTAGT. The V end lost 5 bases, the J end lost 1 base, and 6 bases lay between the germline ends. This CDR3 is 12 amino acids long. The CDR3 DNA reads TGTGCCAGCAGTCAAAGGTCCTACGAGCAGTACTTC. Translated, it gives CASSQRSYEQYF.

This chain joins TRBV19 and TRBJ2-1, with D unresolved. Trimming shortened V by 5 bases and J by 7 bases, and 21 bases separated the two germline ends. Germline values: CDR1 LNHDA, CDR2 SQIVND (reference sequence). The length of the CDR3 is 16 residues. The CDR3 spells CASSFLRQSHQNEQFF. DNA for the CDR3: TGTGCCAGTAGTTTTCTCCGGCAGTCGCATCAGAATGAGCAGTTCTTC.

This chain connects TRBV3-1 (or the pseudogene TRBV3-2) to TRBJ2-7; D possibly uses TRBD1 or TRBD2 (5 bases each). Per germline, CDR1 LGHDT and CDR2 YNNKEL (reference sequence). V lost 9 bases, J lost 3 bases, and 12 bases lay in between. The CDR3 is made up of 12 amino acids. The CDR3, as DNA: TGTGCCAGTGGGACGAGGAACTACGAGCAGTACTTC. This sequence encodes CASGTRNYEQYF.

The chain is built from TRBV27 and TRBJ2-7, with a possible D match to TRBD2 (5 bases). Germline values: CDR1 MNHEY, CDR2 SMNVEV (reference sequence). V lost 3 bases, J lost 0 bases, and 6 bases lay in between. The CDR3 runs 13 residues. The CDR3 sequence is CASSFSGSYEQYF. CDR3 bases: TGTGCCAGCAGTTTCAGCGGCTCCTACGAGCAGTACTTC.

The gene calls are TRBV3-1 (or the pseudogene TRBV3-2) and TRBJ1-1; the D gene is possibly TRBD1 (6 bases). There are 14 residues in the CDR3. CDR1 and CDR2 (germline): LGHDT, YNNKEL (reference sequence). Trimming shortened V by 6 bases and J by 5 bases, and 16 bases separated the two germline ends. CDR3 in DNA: TGTGCCAGCAGTCATTACAGGGTAGGAACTGAAGCTTTCTTT. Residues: CASSHYRVGTEAFF.

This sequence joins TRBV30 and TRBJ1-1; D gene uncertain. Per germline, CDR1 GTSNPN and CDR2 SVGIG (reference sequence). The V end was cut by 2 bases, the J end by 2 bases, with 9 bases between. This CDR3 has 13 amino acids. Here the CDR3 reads CAWSPKRNTEAFF. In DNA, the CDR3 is TGTGCCTGGAGTCCAAAGAGAAACACTGAAGCTTTCTTT.

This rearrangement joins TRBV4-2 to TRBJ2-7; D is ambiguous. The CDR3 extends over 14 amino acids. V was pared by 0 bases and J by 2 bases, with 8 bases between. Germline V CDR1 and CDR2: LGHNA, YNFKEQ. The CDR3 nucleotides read TGTGCCAGCAGCCAAGAAGGCGGAGCCTACGAGCAGTACTTC. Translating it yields CASSQEGGAYEQYF.

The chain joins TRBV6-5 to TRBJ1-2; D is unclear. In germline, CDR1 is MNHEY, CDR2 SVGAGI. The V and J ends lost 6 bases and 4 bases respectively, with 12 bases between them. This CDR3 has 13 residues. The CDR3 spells CASSEVGAYGYTF. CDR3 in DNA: TGTGCCAGCAGCGAGGTGGGAGCCTATGGCTACACCTTC.

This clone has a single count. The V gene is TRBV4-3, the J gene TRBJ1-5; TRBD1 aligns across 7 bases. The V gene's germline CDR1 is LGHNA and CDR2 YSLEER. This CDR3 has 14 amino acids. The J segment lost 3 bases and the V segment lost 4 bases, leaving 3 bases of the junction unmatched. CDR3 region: CASSPGTDNQPQHF. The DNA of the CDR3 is TGCGCCAGCAGCCCCGGGACAGACAATCAGCCCCAGCATTTT.

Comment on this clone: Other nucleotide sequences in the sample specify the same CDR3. Here the CDR3 DNA reads TGTGCCTGGAGTCGTGGGGGCAGGGGCTACAATGAGCAGTTCTTC. Its translation: CAWSRGGRGYNEQFF. The V and J genes are TRBV30 and TRBJ2-1; the D gene is possibly TRBD1 (6 bases). V shed 2 bases and J shed 3 bases, with 14 bases lying between them. Germline V CDR1 and CDR2: GTSNPN, SVGIG (reference sequence). This CDR3 region has 15 residues. The variable domain in full, completed from reference TRBV30 and TRBJ2-1, reads SQTIHQWPATLVQPVGSPLSLECTVEGTSNPNLYWYRQAAGRGLQLLFYSVGIGQISSEVPQNLSASRPQDRQFILSSKKLLLSDSGFYLCAWSRGGRGYNEQFFGPGTRLTVL.